This T cell receptor beta chain was recovered during a study of blood T cell repertoires in COVID-19. This clone has at least ten counts. Looked up from germline, CDR1 is SGHNT and CDR2 is YYREEE (reference sequence). The CDR3 contains 16 residues. The trim removed 4 bases at V and 4 bases at J, leaving 7 bases unmatched. Assay used: immunoSEQ multiplex PCR; TCRdb lists only in-frame clones, some missing. The data hold approximately 72,000 clones, with around nine tenths observed a single time. The chain recombines TRBV5-4 with TRBJ2-6; 8 bases line up with TRBD2. The clonotype was recovered from a woman in her sixties or seventies with acute or convalescent COVID-19. Sequenced: peripheral blood. Here the CDR3 DNA reads TGTGCCAGCAGCGCAAACGCGGGGGGAGGGGCCAACGTCCTGACTTTC. Translation: CASSANAGGGANVLTF. The full variable domain, its missing parts supplied by reference TRBV5-4 and TRBJ2-6, is ETGVTQSPTHLIKTRGQQVTLRCSSQSGHNTVSWYQQALGQGPQFIFQYYREEENGRGNFPPRFSGLQFPNYSSELNVNALELDDSALYLCASSANAGGGANVLTFGAGSRLTVL.